The T cell receptor (beta chain) described here comes from a study of blood T cell repertoires in COVID-19. The method was immunoSEQ multiplex PCR; TCRdb's version includes in-frame clones alone and lacks a portion of them. Of roughly 150,000 clones listed, approximately 79% were seen once; the top ten hold 8.6%. CDR1 and CDR2 (germline): LNHDA, SQIVND (reference sequence). V shed 5 bases and J 7 bases; nucleotides not matched to a gene: 9. The CDR3 length is 15 residues. Sequencing was done on a sample of peripheral blood. V gene TRBV19 combines with J gene TRBJ1-1, with TRBD1 matching over 11 bases. The sequence was obtained from a man aged 45 to 65 with active or convalescent COVID-19. This CDR3 reads CASSPWTGGFLEAFF. The CDR3 DNA reads as TGTGCCAGTAGTCCTTGGACAGGGGGCTTTCTTGAAGCTTTCTTT.